Described below is a single TCR beta chain sequence and its context. CDR3 length: 12 amino acids. Trimming shortened V by 6 bases and J by 5 bases, and 10 bases separated the two germline ends. Germline V gene data show CDR1 as SGHAT and CDR2 as FQNNGV. This sample was included in a study of Ad26.COV2.S vaccination and SARS-CoV-2 variants. TCRdb keeps only in-frame clones here, not all; method: immunoSEQ multiplex PCR. The repertoire holds around 100,000 clones, with around 81% as singletons. This sample comprised peripheral blood, obtained after recovery from COVID-19. This clonotype was obtained from a human donor who had recovered from COVID-19. The rearrangement uses TRBV11-2 and TRBJ1-1; D remains unclear. CDR3 residues: CASSPGGTEAFF. DNA of the CDR3: TGTGCCAGCAGTCCCGGCGGGACTGAAGCTTTCTTT.